This T cell receptor (beta chain) was observed in a study of cytomegalovirus exposure and HLA in healthy donors. Whole-study findings and limits: A missense variant in DCLRE1C was later tied to TCR beta V- and J-gene trimming. An Asian-associated ancestry cluster reportedly showed fewer N-insertions than the roughly 700-donor mean in a later analysis. In a later analysis, DRB1 alleles had the most associated TCRs; HLA-C alleles the fewest.

Healthy donors of bone marrow made up the group. PCR used 60 Vbeta primers and 13 Jbeta primers. TCRdb's table, derived via immunoSEQ multiplex PCR, lists solely in-frame clones and lacks some. The sample lists 150,000 to 250,000 clones; 79% were seen once. In the case of this clone: No antigen is known for it.

This CDR3 region has 16 residues. V lost 0 bases and J 5 bases, leaving 11 bases between the germline ends. The germline V gene encodes CDR1 LGHNA and CDR2 YSLEER. The V gene is TRBV4-3, the J gene TRBJ1-6; possibly TRBD1 for D (5 bases). The sequenced sample was PBMCs. This receptor was taken from a woman aged 30 to 39 in good health and CMV-seropositive. As DNA, the CDR3 is TGCGCCAGCAGCCAAGACCCAGGGTGGGATAATTCACCCCTCCACTTT. Translation: CASSQDPGWDNSPLHF.